The entry that follows covers one T cell receptor (beta chain) sequence. Its matching antigen is unknown. Clones were sequenced by immunoSEQ multiplex PCR, and TCRdb holds only the in-frame ones, with some missing. The data show just over 2,000,000 clones, 95% seen once. The CDR3 has 16 amino acids. V lost 1 base and J lost 2, with 13 bases in between. Germline V gene sequence: CDR1 SGHRS, CDR2 YFSETQ. The sample comes from a study of shared clonotypes between healthy human individuals. Findings of the study overall: Blood was the sole source, and tissue repertoires probably differ.

The sequence was collected from a young man in good health. The rearrangement uses TRBV5-1 and TRBJ1-3; D gene uncertain. The sample comprised naive CD4+ T cells sorted from blood. Subset: CD45RA+ positively selected. The CDR3 nucleotides are TGCGCCAGCAGCTTGTCCGGTCGCCATCCTGGAAACACCATATATTTT. Its protein product is CASSLSGRHPGNTIYF.